Given below is one T cell receptor beta chain in context. Its antigen is not known. This table comes from immunoSEQ multiplex PCR, and its TCRdb copy is limited to in-frame clones, with some not included. Here the sample spans some 340,000 clones, 85% to 90% being singletons. These data come from a study of Ad26.COV2.S vaccination and SARS-CoV-2 variants. Study as a whole: As a participant in COV1001, the donor was in the Ad26.COV2.S trial arm. Each vaccinee took Ad26.COV2.S intramuscularly, once or twice 56 days apart.

Findings and caveats of the study: With respect to non-spike TCR breadth, vaccine and placebo recipients were similar.

Regarding treatment: 15 to 20 received Ad26.COV2.S at low or high dose, single or two shots; about five received placebo; per-sample allocation not given. The samples were gathered on day 63 after the first injection of vaccine or placebo. Participants' vaccine, an Ad26 vector, delivered Wuhan-strain SARS-CoV-2 spike. CDR1 is LGHDT and CDR2 is YNNKEL in the germline V gene (reference sequence). Trimming cost V 2 bases and J 4 bases; bases outside gene matches: 4. The CDR3 loop spans 16 amino acids. The source was peripheral blood, collected in a trial of Ad26.COV2.S vaccine versus placebo. This chain links TRBV3-1 (or the pseudogene TRBV3-2) with TRBJ2-3; 12 nucleotides align to TRBD2. The source of this sequence is a person between 18 and 65 years old who received the Ad26.COV2.S COVID-19 vaccine or a placebo. The chain's CDR3 is CASSQRLAGGPDTQYF. The CDR3 bases are TGTGCCAGCAGCCAACGGCTAGCGGGGGGGCCAGATACGCAGTATTTT.